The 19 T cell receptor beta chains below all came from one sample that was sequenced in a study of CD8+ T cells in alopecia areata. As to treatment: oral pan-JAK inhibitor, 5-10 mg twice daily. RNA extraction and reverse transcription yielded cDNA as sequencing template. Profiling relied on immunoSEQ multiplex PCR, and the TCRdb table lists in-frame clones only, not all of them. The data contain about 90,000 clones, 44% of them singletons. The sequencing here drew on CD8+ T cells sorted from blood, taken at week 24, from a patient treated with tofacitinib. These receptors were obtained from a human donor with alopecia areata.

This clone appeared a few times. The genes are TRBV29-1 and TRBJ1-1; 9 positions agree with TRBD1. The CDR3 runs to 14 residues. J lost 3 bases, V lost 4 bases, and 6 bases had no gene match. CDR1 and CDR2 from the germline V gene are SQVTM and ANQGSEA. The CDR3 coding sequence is TGCAGCGTTGCCGGGACAGGGTCGGACACTGAAGCTTTCTTT. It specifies CSVAGTGSDTEAFF.

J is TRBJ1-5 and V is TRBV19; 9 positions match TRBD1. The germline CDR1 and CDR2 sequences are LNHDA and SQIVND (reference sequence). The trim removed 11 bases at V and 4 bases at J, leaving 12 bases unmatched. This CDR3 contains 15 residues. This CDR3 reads CASLAGQGFNQPQHF. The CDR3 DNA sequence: TGTGCCTCCCTCGCGGGACAGGGCTTTAATCAGCCCCAGCATTTT. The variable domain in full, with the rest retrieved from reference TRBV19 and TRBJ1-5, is DGGITQSPKYLFRKEGQNVTLSCEQNLNHDAMYWYRQDPGQGLRLIYYSQIVNDFQKGDIAEGYSVSREKKESFPLTVTSAQKNPTAFYLCASLAGQGFNQPQHFGDGTRLSIL.

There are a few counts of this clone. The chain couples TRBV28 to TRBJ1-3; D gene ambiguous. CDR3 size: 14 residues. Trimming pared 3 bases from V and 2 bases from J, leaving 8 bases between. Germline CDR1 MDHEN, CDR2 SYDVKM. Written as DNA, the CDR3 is TGTGCCAGCAGTTTCCCAAATACTGGAAACACCATATATTTT. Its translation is CASSFPNTGNTIYF.

CDR3 protein: CASSGSNQPQHF. CDR3 sequence (DNA): TGTGCCAGCAGTGGCAGCAATCAGCCCCAGCATTTT. The chain links TRBV25-1 to TRBJ1-5; D ambiguous. The CDR3 is made up of 12 amino acids. Trimming stripped 4 bases from V and 1 base from J, with 2 bases between. CDR1 MGHDK and CDR2 SYGVNS come from the germline V gene.

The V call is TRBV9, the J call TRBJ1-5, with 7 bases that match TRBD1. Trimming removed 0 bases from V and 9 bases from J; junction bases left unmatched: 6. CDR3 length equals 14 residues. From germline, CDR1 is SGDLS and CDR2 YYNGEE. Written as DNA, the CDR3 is TGTGCCAGCAGCGTAGGGGACAGCCTGGGGCCCCAGCATTTT. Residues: CASSVGDSLGPQHF.

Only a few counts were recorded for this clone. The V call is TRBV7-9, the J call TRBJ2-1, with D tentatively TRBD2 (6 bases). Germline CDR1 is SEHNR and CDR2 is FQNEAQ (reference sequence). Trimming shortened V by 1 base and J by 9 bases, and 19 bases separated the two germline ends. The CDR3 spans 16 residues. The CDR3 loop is CASSLGPGSQWVEQFF. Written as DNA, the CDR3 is TGTGCCAGCAGCTTAGGACCCGGGAGTCAATGGGTTGAGCAGTTCTTC.

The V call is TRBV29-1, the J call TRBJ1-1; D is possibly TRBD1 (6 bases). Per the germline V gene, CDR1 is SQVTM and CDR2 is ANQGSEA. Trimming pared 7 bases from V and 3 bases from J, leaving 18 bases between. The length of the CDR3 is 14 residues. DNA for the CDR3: TGCAGCGCTCCTAAGGGGGGGCTTTACACTGAAGCTTTCTTT. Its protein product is CSAPKGGLYTEAFF.

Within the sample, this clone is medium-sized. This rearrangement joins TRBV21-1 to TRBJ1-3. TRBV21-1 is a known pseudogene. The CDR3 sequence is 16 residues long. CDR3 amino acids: CASSNRRGEAGNTIYF. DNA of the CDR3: TGTGCCAGCAGCAACCGACGCGGGGAGGCCGGAAACACCATATATTTT.

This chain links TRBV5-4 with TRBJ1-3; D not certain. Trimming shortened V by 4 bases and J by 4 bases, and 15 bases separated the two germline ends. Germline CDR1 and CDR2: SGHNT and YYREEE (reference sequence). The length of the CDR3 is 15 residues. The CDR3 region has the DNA TGTGCCAGCAGCGATCCCATGGAAGGGGGAAACACCATATATTTT. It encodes CASSDPMEGGNTIYF.

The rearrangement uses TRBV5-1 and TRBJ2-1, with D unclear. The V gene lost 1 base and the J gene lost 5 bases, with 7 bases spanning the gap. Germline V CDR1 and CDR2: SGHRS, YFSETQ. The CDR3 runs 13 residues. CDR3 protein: CASSLPPDNEQFF. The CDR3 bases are TGCGCCAGCAGCTTGCCCCCTGACAATGAGCAGTTCTTC.

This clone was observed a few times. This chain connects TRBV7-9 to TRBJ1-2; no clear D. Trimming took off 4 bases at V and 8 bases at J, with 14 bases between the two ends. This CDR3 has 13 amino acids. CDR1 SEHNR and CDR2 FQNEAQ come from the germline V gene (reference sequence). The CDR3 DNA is TGTGCCAGCAGCTCTTTAGGTCCGGAAGGCTACACCTTC. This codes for CASSSLGPEGYTF.

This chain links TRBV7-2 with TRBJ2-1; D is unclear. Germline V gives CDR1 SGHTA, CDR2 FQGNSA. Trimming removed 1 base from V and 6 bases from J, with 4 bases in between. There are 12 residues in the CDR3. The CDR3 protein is CASSLGRNEQFF. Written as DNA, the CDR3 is TGTGCCAGCAGCTTAGGTCGCAATGAGCAGTTCTTC.

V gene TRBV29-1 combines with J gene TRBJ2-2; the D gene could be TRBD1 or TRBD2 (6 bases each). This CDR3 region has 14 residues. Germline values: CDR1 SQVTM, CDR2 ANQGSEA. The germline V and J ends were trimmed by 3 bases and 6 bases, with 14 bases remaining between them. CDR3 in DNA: TGCAGCGTTGACGATCCGGGGGCATCCGGGGAGCTGTTTTTT. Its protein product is CSVDDPGASGELFF.

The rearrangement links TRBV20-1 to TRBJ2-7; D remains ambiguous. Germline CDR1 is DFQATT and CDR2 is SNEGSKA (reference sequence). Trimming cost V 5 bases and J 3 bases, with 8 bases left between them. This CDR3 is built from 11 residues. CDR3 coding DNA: TGCAGTGCTGTCGACGGCTACGAGCAGTACTTC. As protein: CSAVDGYEQYF.

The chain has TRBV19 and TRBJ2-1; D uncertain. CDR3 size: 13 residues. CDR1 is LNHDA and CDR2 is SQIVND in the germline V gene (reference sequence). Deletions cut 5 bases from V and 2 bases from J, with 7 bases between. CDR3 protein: CASSYGPYNEQFF. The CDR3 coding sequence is TGTGCCAGTAGTTACGGACCCTACAATGAGCAGTTCTTC.

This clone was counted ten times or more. CDR3 sequence: CASSETLSYEQYF. The CDR3 DNA reads TGTGCCAGCAGTGAAACTCTCTCCTACGAGCAGTACTTC. The gene calls are TRBV6-5 and TRBJ2-7; D is unresolved. The CDR3 length is 13 residues. V lost 5 bases to trimming and J lost 0 bases, with 8 bases between them. Germline CDR1 is MNHEY and CDR2 is SVGAGI.

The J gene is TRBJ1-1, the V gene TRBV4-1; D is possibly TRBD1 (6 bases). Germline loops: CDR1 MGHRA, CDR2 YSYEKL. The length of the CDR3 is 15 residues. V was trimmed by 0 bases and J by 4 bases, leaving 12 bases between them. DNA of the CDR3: TGCGCCAGCAGCCAAGATGGGAGGGGGACCACTGAAGCTTTCTTT. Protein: CASSQDGRGTTEAFF.

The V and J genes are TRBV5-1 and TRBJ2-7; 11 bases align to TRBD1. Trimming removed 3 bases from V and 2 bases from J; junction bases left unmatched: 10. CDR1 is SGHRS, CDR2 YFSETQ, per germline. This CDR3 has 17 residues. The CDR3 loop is CASSSPRTGGSTYEQYF. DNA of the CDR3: TGCGCCAGCAGCTCCCCTCGGACAGGGGGCAGTACCTACGAGCAGTACTTC.

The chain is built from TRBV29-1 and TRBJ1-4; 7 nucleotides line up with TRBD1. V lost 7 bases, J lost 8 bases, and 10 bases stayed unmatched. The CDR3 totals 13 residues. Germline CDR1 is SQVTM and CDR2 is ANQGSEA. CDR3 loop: CSALQGYGEKLFF. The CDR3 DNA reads TGCAGCGCCCTACAGGGGTACGGAGAAAAACTGTTTTTT.